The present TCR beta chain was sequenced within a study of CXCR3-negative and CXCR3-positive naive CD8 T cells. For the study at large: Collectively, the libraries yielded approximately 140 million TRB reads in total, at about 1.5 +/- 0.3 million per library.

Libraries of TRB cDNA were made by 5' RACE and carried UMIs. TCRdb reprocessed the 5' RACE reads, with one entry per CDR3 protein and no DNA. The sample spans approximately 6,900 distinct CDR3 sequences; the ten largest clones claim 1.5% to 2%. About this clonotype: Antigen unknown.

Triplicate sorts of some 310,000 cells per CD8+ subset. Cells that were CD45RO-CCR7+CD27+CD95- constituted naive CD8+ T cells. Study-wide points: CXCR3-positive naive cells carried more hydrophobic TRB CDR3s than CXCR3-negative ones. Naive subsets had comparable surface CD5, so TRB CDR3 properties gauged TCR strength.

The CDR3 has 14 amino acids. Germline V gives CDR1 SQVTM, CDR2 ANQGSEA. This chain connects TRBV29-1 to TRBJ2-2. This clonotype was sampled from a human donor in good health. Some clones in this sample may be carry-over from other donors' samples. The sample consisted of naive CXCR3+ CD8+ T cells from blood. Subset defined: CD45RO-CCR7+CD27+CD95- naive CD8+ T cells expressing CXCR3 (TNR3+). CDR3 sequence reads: CSVFYDPNTGELFF.